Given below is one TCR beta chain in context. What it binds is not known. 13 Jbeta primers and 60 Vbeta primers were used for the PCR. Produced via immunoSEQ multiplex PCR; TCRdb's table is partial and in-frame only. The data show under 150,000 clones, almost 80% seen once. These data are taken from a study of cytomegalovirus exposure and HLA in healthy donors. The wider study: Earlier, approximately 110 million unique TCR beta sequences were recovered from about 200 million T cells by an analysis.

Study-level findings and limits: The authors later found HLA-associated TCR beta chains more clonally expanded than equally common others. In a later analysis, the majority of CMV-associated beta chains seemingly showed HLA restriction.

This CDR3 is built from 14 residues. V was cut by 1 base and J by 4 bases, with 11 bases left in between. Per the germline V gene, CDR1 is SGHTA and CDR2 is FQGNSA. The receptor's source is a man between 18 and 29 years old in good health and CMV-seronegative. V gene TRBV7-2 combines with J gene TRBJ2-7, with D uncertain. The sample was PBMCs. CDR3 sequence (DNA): TGTGCCAGCAGCTTAGTGGGCAGAAATTACGAGCAGTACTTC. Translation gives CASSLVGRNYEQYF.